The 29 T cell receptor beta chains in this list originate from one sample, sequenced in a study of chemoradiotherapy in HPV16-positive cancers. TCRdb keeps only in-frame clones here, not all; method: immunoSEQ multiplex PCR. The sample has some 32,000 clones, 88% seen once. The sequencing used blood, collected from a patient who underwent chemoradiotherapy. The receptors derive from a human donor with HPV-associated anogenital cancer.

V is TRBV6-5 and J is TRBJ1-3; D may be TRBD1 (5 bases). This CDR3 has 15 amino acids. Looked up from germline, CDR1 is MNHEY and CDR2 is SVGAGI. The V and J ends lost 7 bases and 0 bases respectively, with 13 bases between them. The CDR3 DNA follows: TGTGCCAGCACCCCACCGGGGGGCTCTGGAAACACCATATATTTT. Its translation is CASTPPGGSGNTIYF.

V gene TRBV6-6 combines with J gene TRBJ2-7; D is perhaps TRBD2 (6 bases). Per the germline V gene, CDR1 is MNHNY and CDR2 is SVGAGI (reference sequence). The CDR3 loop spans 15 amino acids. V was trimmed by 4 bases and J by 5 bases, leaving 18 bases between them. The CDR3 spells CASSSFSGGGDEQYF. The DNA for the CDR3 is TGTGCCAGCAGTTCGTTTAGCGGAGGCGGCGACGAGCAGTACTTC.

CDR3 sequence reads: CASSSSGGSTDTQYF. CDR3 DNA sequence: TGTGCCAGCAGCTCTAGCGGGGGGAGCACAGATACGCAGTATTTT. The V and J genes are TRBV7-6 and TRBJ2-3; TRBD2 aligns across 11 bases. The germline gives CDR1 SGHVS, CDR2 FNYEAQ. The V segment lost 4 bases and the J segment 0 bases; nucleotides outside the gene matches: 0. The CDR3 runs to 15 residues.

The V and J genes are TRBV7-6 and TRBJ2-5, with 8 bases lining up with TRBD2. The junction had 15 bases not matched to a gene; V was cut back by 4 bases and J by 5 bases. The germline gives CDR1 SGHVS, CDR2 FNYEAQ. The CDR3 loop spans 17 amino acids. CDR3: CASSSALAGSATETQYF. As DNA, the CDR3 is TGTGCCAGCAGCTCCGCTTTAGCGGGGAGTGCTACGGAGACCCAGTACTTC.

The chain uses TRBV19 and TRBJ2-4, with D perhaps TRBD1 (5 bases). Trimming removed 5 bases at V and 7 bases at J, with 15 bases between. The CDR3 has 14 amino acids. Germline CDR1 LNHDA, CDR2 SQIVND (reference sequence). CDR3 sequence (DNA): TGTGCCAGTAGTTCGTGGACAAGAGATAACATTCAGTACTTC. Its translation: CASSSWTRDNIQYF.

This sequence joins TRBV7-2 and TRBJ1-1; D ambiguous. The length of the CDR3 is 15 residues. The V gene lost 5 bases and the J gene lost 6 bases, with 19 bases spanning the gap. Germline V gives CDR1 SGHTA, CDR2 FQGNSA. The CDR3 DNA reads TGTGCCAGCAGCCCCCGCGTCACGACCGGGGCTGAAGCTTTCTTT. Encoded protein: CASSPRVTTGAEAFF.

This chain links TRBV5-4 with TRBJ1-2; 9 nucleotides line up with TRBD1. V was clipped by 3 bases and J by 8 bases; unmatched bases: 8. This CDR3 region has 14 residues. Germline V CDR1 and CDR2: SGHNT, YYREEE (reference sequence). The CDR3, as DNA: TGTGCCAGCAGCTCAACACAGGGGGCTCGGGGCTACACCTTC. This gives the protein CASSSTQGARGYTF.

This chain uses TRBV11-2 with TRBJ2-1, with 10 bases aligning to TRBD2. Losses at the gene ends were 4 bases for V and 13 bases for J; bases not matched to a gene: 7. The CDR3 extends over 13 amino acids. Germline CDR1 and CDR2: SGHAT and FQNNGV. CDR3 region: CASSSLAGAHQFF. CDR3 DNA sequence: TGTGCCAGCAGCTCTCTAGCGGGGGCCCACCAGTTCTTC.

The chain joins TRBV5-1 to TRBJ1-1, with D perhaps TRBD1 (6 bases). Trimming took 4 bases from V and 0 from J, leaving 13 bases between them. CDR1 and CDR2 (germline): SGHRS, YFSETQ. The CDR3 spans 15 residues. DNA of the CDR3: TGCGCCAGCAGCAACAACCAGGGGTTGAACACTGAAGCTTTCTTT. Translating it yields CASSNNQGLNTEAFF.

This clone has a handful of counts. The DNA for the CDR3 is TGTGCCAGCAGGGGGCCGGGGACAGATACGCAGTATTTT. Its translation: CASRGPGTDTQYF. The rearrangement uses TRBV6-5 and TRBJ2-3; D assignment may be TRBD1 or TRBD2 (5 bases each). The germline gives CDR1 MNHEY, CDR2 SVGAGI. The germline V and J ends were trimmed by 6 bases and 3 bases, with 10 bases remaining between them. The CDR3 covers 13 residues.

This chain joins TRBV19 and TRBJ1-5; 7 nucleotides align to TRBD1. Germline V gene sequence: CDR1 LNHDA, CDR2 SQIVND (reference sequence). V dropped 6 bases and J dropped 0; count of bases not matched to a gene: 8. The CDR3 is made up of 16 amino acids. The CDR3 DNA is TGTGCCAGTAGCGACAGGGAGAAATTTAGCAATCAGCCCCAGCATTTT. Protein product: CASSDREKFSNQPQHF.

V and J are TRBV19 and TRBJ2-2; perhaps D is TRBD1 or TRBD2 (5 bases each). The length of the CDR3 is 14 residues. Germline V CDR1 and CDR2: LNHDA, SQIVND (reference sequence). V shed 6 bases and J shed 4 bases, with 12 bases lying between them. The CDR3 DNA follows: TGTGCCAGTAGCCCCGGGACCCGCACCGGGGAGCTGTTTTTT. It yields the protein CASSPGTRTGELFF.

The rearrangement joins TRBV5-4 to TRBJ2-5; weak D call: TRBD1 (5 bases). The CDR3 spans 17 residues. Germline CDR1 and CDR2: SGHNT and YYREEE (reference sequence). V was shortened by 1 base and J by 5 bases, with 21 bases between the two germline ends. CDR3 region: CASSLWVVGPGRETQYF. The CDR3 bases are TGTGCCAGCAGCTTGTGGGTCGTGGGGCCGGGTCGGGAGACCCAGTACTTC. Filled out from reference TRBV5-4 and TRBJ2-5, the complete variable domain reads ETGVTQSPTHLIKTRGQQVTLRCSSQSGHNTVSWYQQALGQGPQFIFQYYREEENGRGNFPPRFSGLQFPNYSSELNVNALELDDSALYLCASSLWVVGPGRETQYFGPGTRLLVL.

This chain joins TRBV19 and TRBJ1-4; 8 positions agree with TRBD1. The CDR3 runs to 15 residues. Germline values: CDR1 LNHDA, CDR2 SQIVND (reference sequence). The trim removed 4 bases at V and 1 base at J, leaving 2 bases unmatched. The CDR3 reads CASSTDRGTNEKLFF. CDR3 sequence (DNA): TGTGCCAGTAGTACCGACAGGGGAACTAATGAAAAACTGTTTTTT.

The chain joins TRBV6-4 to TRBJ2-1; weak D call: TRBD2 (5 bases). Per germline, CDR1 MRHNA and CDR2 SNTAGT. Trimming took 3 bases from V and 7 from J, leaving 10 bases between them. The CDR3 covers 13 residues. CDR3 amino acids: CASSDGESNEQFF. CDR3 DNA: TGTGCCAGCAGTGATGGGGAGTCGAATGAGCAGTTCTTC.

A few counts support this clone. The gene calls are TRBV30 and TRBJ1-2; D remains unclear. Germline V gene data show CDR1 as GTSNPN and CDR2 as SVGIG (reference sequence). The CDR3 sequence is 12 residues long. V was cut by 3 bases and J by 2 bases, with 7 bases left in between. CDR3: CAWSQINYGYTF. The CDR3 DNA reads TGTGCCTGGAGCCAGATAAACTATGGCTACACCTTC.

On this clone itself: At one boundary the junction diverges from the germline segment, which might be a read error. The chain combines TRBV7-7 with TRBJ1-1, with a tentative D call TRBD1 (5 bases). CDR3 size: 13 residues. Germline V CDR1 and CDR2: SSHAT, FNYEAQ (reference sequence). This CDR3 is CASSSDRDTEAFF. CDR3 nucleotides: TGTGCTAGCAGCTCAGACAGAGACACTGAAGCTTTCTTT.

V is TRBV5-6 and J is TRBJ1-2; D unclear. V was trimmed by 0 bases and J by 6 bases, leaving 9 bases between them. The CDR3 length is 13 residues. Per the germline V gene, CDR1 is SGHDT and CDR2 is YYEEEE. Here the CDR3 reads CASSLDPRDGYTF. The CDR3 DNA reads as TGTGCCAGCAGCTTGGACCCGAGGGATGGCTACACCTTC. The full variable domain, rest sourced from reference TRBV5-6 and TRBJ1-2, is DAGVTQSPTHLIKTRGQQVTLRCSPKSGHDTVSWYQQALGQGPQFIFQYYEEEERQRGNFPDRFSGHQFPNYSSELNVNALLLGDSALYLCASSLDPRDGYTFGSGTRLTVV.

The V gene is TRBV27, the J gene TRBJ1-2, with D perhaps TRBD1 (6 bases). The V end lost 4 bases, the J end lost 5 bases, and 17 bases lay between the germline ends. Germline V lookup: CDR1 MNHEY, CDR2 SMNVEV (reference sequence). The CDR3 loop spans 15 amino acids. CDR3 sequence: CASSSNFKGGYGYTF. CDR3 sequence (DNA): TGTGCCAGCAGTTCTAATTTCAAAGGGGGGTATGGCTACACCTTC.

The chain couples TRBV30 to TRBJ1-2, with D possibly being TRBD1 (5 bases). Between the trimmed V and J ends, which lost 6 bases and 0 bases, there was a span of 14 bases. Germline V lookup: CDR1 GTSNPN, CDR2 SVGIG (reference sequence). The CDR3 loop spans 14 amino acids. The CDR3 loop is CACGRDRTNYGYTF. DNA for the CDR3: TGTGCCTGTGGTCGGGACCGCACTAACTATGGCTACACCTTC.

The rearrangement joins TRBV2 to TRBJ1-5; D ambiguous. Trimming left V 5 bases short and J 3 bases short, with 5 bases between. The germline gives CDR1 SNHLY, CDR2 FYNNEI. The CDR3 length is 12 residues. The CDR3 spells CASSLVNQPQHF. In DNA form, the CDR3 reads TGTGCCAGCAGTCTGGTCAATCAGCCCCAGCATTTT.

The table lists this clone with a count of one. The CDR3 bases are TGTGCCAGCACCCGACTCCCCTCGACAGGGAGCTCCTACGAGCAGTACTTC. The encoded protein is CASTRLPSTGSSYEQYF. The chain is built from TRBV2 and TRBJ2-7; TRBD1 matches at 7 bases. The CDR3 runs 17 residues. CDR1 SNHLY and CDR2 FYNNEI come from the germline V gene. Unmatched junction bases numbered 15, after V lost 7 bases and J lost 0 bases.

The genes are TRBV10-1 and TRBJ2-2; the D gene is possibly TRBD1 (6 bases). The CDR3 runs to 14 residues. With 6 bases removed from V and 1 base from J, the gap between germline ends came to 9 bases. CDR1 and CDR2 from the germline V gene are WNHNN and SYGVQD (reference sequence). CDR3 nucleotide sequence: TGCGCCAGCAGGCCGGGACAGAACACCGGGGAGCTGTTTTTT. It is translated as CASRPGQNTGELFF.

The chain employs TRBV19 and TRBJ1-1; D is unclear. Germline V gives CDR1 LNHDA, CDR2 SQIVND (reference sequence). V shed 6 bases and J shed 12 bases, with 11 bases lying between them. The CDR3 runs 10 residues. The chain's CDR3 is CASSRDRTFF. The CDR3 region has the DNA TGTGCCAGTAGCAGAGATCGGACTTTCTTT.

The chain joins TRBV4-2 to TRBJ2-5; D might be TRBD1 (5 bases). Trimming shortened V by 0 bases and J by 7 bases, and 12 bases separated the two germline ends. This CDR3 has 14 residues. In germline, CDR1 is LGHNA, CDR2 YNFKEQ. The CDR3 protein is CASSQDTGLVTQYF. The CDR3 DNA follows: TGTGCCAGCAGCCAAGATACAGGCCTCGTGACCCAGTACTTC.

The V gene is TRBV7-6, the J gene TRBJ1-5, with D perhaps matching TRBD1 (5 bases). CDR1 is SGHVS and CDR2 is FNYEAQ in the germline V gene. Trimming left V 1 base short and J 1 base short, with 11 bases between. This CDR3 comprises 16 residues. The CDR3 loop reads CASSLGAGTSNQPQHF. The CDR3 DNA is TGTGCCAGCAGCTTAGGTGCGGGGACCAGCAATCAGCCCCAGCATTTT.

This clone has a single count. J is TRBJ1-1 and V is TRBV19; possible D gene TRBD1, 5 bases. Germline V gene data show CDR1 as LNHDA and CDR2 as SQIVND (reference sequence). The CDR3 is 14 amino acids. Trimming shortened V by 1 base and J by 6 bases, and 12 bases separated the two germline ends. CDR3: CASSIAGGLAEAFF. As DNA, the CDR3 is TGTGCCAGTAGTATAGCCGGGGGTTTGGCTGAAGCTTTCTTT.

The chain uses TRBV7-9 and TRBJ2-1, with D perhaps TRBD2 (5 bases). The length of the CDR3 is 12 residues. Germline V lookup: CDR1 SEHNR, CDR2 FQNEAQ (reference sequence). Trimming stripped 3 bases from V and 9 bases from J, with 9 bases between. The chain's CDR3 is CASSFDRGEQFF. As DNA, the CDR3 is TGTGCCAGCAGCTTTGACCGGGGTGAGCAGTTCTTC.

This clone was seen only a few times. The rearrangement joins TRBV19 to TRBJ1-6, with D tentatively TRBD1 (6 bases). CDR1 is LNHDA and CDR2 is SQIVND in the germline V gene (reference sequence). The CDR3 is made up of 12 amino acids. The V gene lost 8 bases and the J gene lost 6 bases, with 8 bases spanning the gap. The CDR3 here is CASRTVNSPLHF. CDR3 in DNA: TGTGCCAGTCGGACAGTTAATTCACCCCTCCACTTT.